The following is a TCR beta chain sequence with its context. As yet, its antigen is unknown. These data are taken from a study of lymphopenia after photon versus proton radiotherapy. The table came from immunoSEQ multiplex PCR; TCRdb's copy has only in-frame clones and leaves some out. The repertoire holds some 70,000 clones, with 87% as singletons. Points from the study as a whole: Survival link was tested only in deceased patients; proton benefit remains a possibility. A bigger post-nadir fall in TCR diversity correlated inversely with survival time in deceased patients. Proton therapy kept repertoires fairly stable, unlike photons, which gained effector/memory cells. Oligoclonal CD8+ Temra expansion after nadir drove photon patients' diversity drop.

Germline CDR1 LNHDA, CDR2 SQIVND (reference sequence). The V end lost 1 base, the J end lost 4 bases, and 2 bases lay between the germline ends. CDR3 length equals 12 residues. The TCR sequence derives from an older man with esophageal cancer. The chain uses TRBV19 and TRBJ2-1, with D hard to call. Sample: peripheral blood, taken from a patient treated with proton-based radiotherapy. In DNA, the CDR3 is TGTGCCAGTAGTATAGGTTACAATGAGCAGTTCTTC. This encodes CASSIGYNEQFF.